This T cell receptor (beta chain) is drawn from a study of cytomegalovirus exposure and HLA in healthy donors. Study observations and caveats: The study recorded around 160 TCR beta chains that were cytomegalovirus-associated.

With regard to this clone: Its target is unknown.

Sequenced by immunoSEQ multiplex PCR; TCRdb stores in-frame clones only, minus some. Here the sample spans 60,000 to 65,000 clones, approximately 95% being singletons. Looked up from germline, CDR1 is MNHEY and CDR2 is SMNVEV (reference sequence). This CDR3 has 15 amino acids. V lost 4 bases and J lost 6; bases outside the gene matches: 10. The sequenced sample consisted of PBMCs. This sequence originates from a woman aged 18-29 years in good health and CMV-seropositive. V usage is TRBV27 and J usage is TRBJ2-5, with 8 bases aligning to TRBD1. The CDR3 coding sequence is TGTGCCAGCAGTTCGACAGGGGTTGGTTTGAAGACCCAGTACTTC. Translating gives CASSSTGVGLKTQYF.